A selection of T cell receptor beta chains follows, all from one sample in a study of OX40 agonist ivuxolimab in advanced cancers. This table comes from immunoSEQ multiplex PCR, and its TCRdb copy is limited to in-frame clones, with some not included. The sample lists around 70,000 clones; roughly 78% were seen once. This sample comprised CD4+ or CD8+ T cells sorted from blood, obtained in a trial of the OX40 agonist ivuxolimab. The receptors derive from an adult with an advanced solid tumor such as melanoma, head and neck, liver or kidney cancer. CDR3s leave out the opening cysteine and the closing phenylalanine or tryptophan. Only some rows state a clone size, as once, few, many or a class for expanded clones.

>TRBV2|TRBJ2-7|NA
ASSGVDYYEQY
>TRBV7-6|TRBJ1-3|NA
ASSRRQGDSGNTIY
>TRBV6-4|TRBJ1-2|NA
ASSQQGLGGYT
>TRBV6-5|TRBJ2-7|once
ASMGSGRNEQY
>TRBV18|TRBJ2-7|once
ASSPPGRSNLRGPYEQY
>TRBV5-6|TRBJ2-7|NA
ASSRTPPYEQY
>TRBV14|TRBJ2-1|NA
ASSQDRQGEQF
>TRBV5-1|TRBJ2-7|NA
ASSLGQGSYEQY
>TRBV20-1|TRBJ1-1|NA
SARDRPPF
>TRBV11-1|TRBJ1-6|NA
ASANRDNNSPLH
>TRBV7-9|TRBJ1-1|NA
ASSSMGQVLNTEAF
>TRBV5-1|TRBJ2-3|NA
ASRDSGRAGEADTQY
>TRBV4-1|TRBJ2-4|NA
ASSPRQGADIQY
>TRBV11-2|TRBJ2-5|NA
ASSLNSKETQY
>TRBV7-9|TRBJ2-7|NA
ASSLRKNSSYEQY
>TRBV4-1|TRBJ2-5|NA
ASSQDAMVEKTQY
>TRBV28|TRBJ1-2|NA
ASTKPRDSYGYT
>TRBV28|TRBJ2-1|NA
ASGGGTSYNEQF
>TRBV4-3|TRBJ1-4|NA
ASSRQTGAAEKLF
>TRBV7-2|TRBJ1-6|NA
ASSLAGSNSPLH
>TRBV9|TRBJ1-1|once
ASSLDRASEAF
>TRBV9|TRBJ2-3|NA
ASSEHDTQY
>TRBV7-2|TRBJ2-2|NA
ASSLSGNTGELF
>TRBV6-6|TRBJ1-1|NA
ASRLDGNTEAF
>TRBV5-4|TRBJ1-4|NA
ASSLTLKDSPRRKLF
>TRBV7-8|TRBJ2-5|NA
ASSPRGGVRETQY
>TRBV25-1|TRBJ2-7|NA
ASSDPGATVEQY
>TRBV11-2|TRBJ2-5|NA
ASSLSPLETQY
>TRBV11-2|TRBJ2-1|NA
ASSLGTARSNEQF
>TRBV7-9|TRBJ1-2|NA
ASSFGRSRYT
>TRBV2|TRBJ2-1|NA
ASSPSGTGGLGEQF
>TRBV5-1|TRBJ2-3|NA
ASSLGISSGSTDTQY
>TRBV4-1|TRBJ1-1|NA
ASSQAPGQRTEAF